There are many counts of the clone carrying this T cell receptor (beta chain). The data belong to a study of Graves' ophthalmopathy and Graves' hyperthyroidism. V was trimmed by 0 bases and J by 4 bases, leaving 15 bases between them. Looked up from germline, CDR1 is SGHVS and CDR2 is FQNEAQ. The CDR3 contains 17 residues. From RNA, the CDR3 regions of TCR beta chains were amplified and sequenced. HTBI primers primed a first-round RT-PCR, and a second-round multiplex PCR followed. A single record per CDR3 protein comes from TCRdb applying MiXCR to the multiplex PCR reads. This sample has some 1.1 million distinct CDR3 sequences; roughly 35% occur once, and the top ten carry approximately 10%.

J is TRBJ2-2 and V is TRBV7-8; D is perhaps TRBD2 (5 bases). The source is an adult man with Graves' hyperthyroidism. Sequenced: peripheral blood or thyroid tissue (not recorded which). CDR3 loop: CASSLARGLEVTGELFF. CDR3 DNA: TGTGCCAGCAGCTTAGCGCGAGGGCTAGAAGTCACCGGGGAGCTGTTTTTT.